The present TCR beta chain was sequenced within a study of blood T cell repertoires in COVID-19. Original processing notes: Estimation of nucleated cell counts relied on the amplification of reference gene primers. The table came from immunoSEQ multiplex PCR; TCRdb's copy has only in-frame clones and leaves some out. V and J calls and clone size are copied from that table; D and trimming were computed from the DNA. Of tens of thousands of clones listed, approximately 79% are singletons. Trimming took 3 bases from V and 1 from J; bases not matched to a gene: 11. Germline CDR1 and CDR2: MDHEN and SYDVKM. CDR3 size: 18 residues.

The chain is built from TRBV28 and TRBJ2-2; TRBD1 agrees at 7 bases. The sequenced material came from peripheral blood. This clonotype was sampled from a human donor in a cohort sampled during active COVID-19. The CDR3 is CASSFIHIRTGNTGELFF. The CDR3 region has the DNA TGTGCCAGCAGTTTCATCCACATTCGGACAGGGAACACCGGGGAGCTGTTTTTT.